This entry features one TCR beta chain sequence. Its matching antigen is unknown. The method was immunoSEQ multiplex PCR; TCRdb's version includes in-frame clones alone and lacks a portion of them. This repertoire shows 12,000 to 15,000 clones, approximately 95% found once; its top ten account for approximately 4.2%. The entry originates in a study of T cell clonotyping in hematopoietic cell transplantation. General study results and limits: Higher Inverse Simpson Index values in graft donor and pretransplant recipient predicted broader posttransplant TCR diversity. After transplant, recipient diversity fell while pathologically expanded clonotypes grew through day 180.

This specimen consisted of PBMCs, obtained 30 days after allogeneic stem cell transplant. This TCR was sampled from a male patient aged 60-69 years who had an allogeneic stem cell transplant from an unrelated donor, so the T cells may come from the graft donor. Some clones in this sample may be carry-over from other donors' samples.

CDR3 in DNA: TGTGCCAGCAGTCGGGGGGACAACTCCTACGAGCAGTACTTC. Protein product: CASSRGDNSYEQYF. J is TRBJ2-7 and V is TRBV2; a weak D match, TRBD2 (7 bases). This CDR3 region has 14 residues. With 5 bases removed from V and 0 bases from J, the gap between germline ends came to 11 bases. Germline CDR1 is SNHLY and CDR2 is FYNNEI.